The 18 T cell receptor beta chains presented below share a single source sample, sequenced in a study of blood T cells in healthy people across ages. Primed by a sample-barcoded 5' primer and a J-beta primer mix, a second PCR proceeded for 7 to 11 cycles. From the 5' RACE reads, TCRdb called clonotypes with MiXCR, one entry per CDR3 protein. The data show about 1,800,000 distinct CDR3 sequences, with 28% seen just once and 7.7% held by the top ten. Sequencing input: blood. The receptors originated from a woman younger than 45 in good health.

This clonotype was observed a few times. The chain is built from TRBV5-6 and TRBJ1-1, with D uncertain. The germline V gene encodes CDR1 SGHDT and CDR2 YYEEEE. Trimming shortened V by 0 bases and J by 3 bases, and 12 bases separated the two germline ends. The CDR3 length is 15 residues. The CDR3 nucleotides are TGTGCCAGCAGCTTGGCCCGGGAGTTTTACACTGAAGCTTTCTTT. Protein: CASSLAREFYTEAFF.

The gene calls are TRBV20-1 and TRBJ2-5, with D perhaps TRBD2 (6 bases). The CDR3 spans 14 residues. The V gene's germline CDR1 is DFQATT and CDR2 SNEGSKA (reference sequence). Between the trimmed V and J ends, which lost 6 bases and 0 bases, there was a span of 14 bases. CDR3 residues: CSATNRDYQETQYF. CDR3 in DNA: TGCAGTGCGACGAACCGGGACTACCAAGAGACCCAGTACTTC.

This chain links TRBV4-3 with TRBJ2-2; TRBD1 matches 8 bases. The J segment lost 3 bases and the V segment lost 0 bases, leaving 6 bases of the junction unmatched. Germline V lookup: CDR1 LGHNA, CDR2 YSLEER. CDR3 length: 17 amino acids. The CDR3 loop is CASSQDKGTGHTGELFF. As DNA, the CDR3 is TGCGCCAGCAGCCAAGATAAGGGGACAGGACACACCGGGGAGCTGTTTTTT.

This clonotype showed up many times. This chain joins TRBV7-2 and TRBJ2-7, with D perhaps matching TRBD1 or TRBD2 (6 bases each). Trimming stripped 1 base from V and 4 bases from J, with 14 bases between. Looked up from germline, CDR1 is SGHTA and CDR2 is FQGNSA. The CDR3 runs 15 residues. CDR3 in amino acids: CASSLGWAGQYEQYF. The CDR3 coding sequence is TGTGCCAGCAGCTTAGGGTGGGCGGGACAATACGAGCAGTACTTC.

This sequence joins TRBV9 and TRBJ2-5, with 7 bases lining up with TRBD1. J lost 0 bases, V lost 0 bases, and 8 bases had no gene match. The CDR3 covers 17 residues. Germline CDR1 SGDLS, CDR2 YYNGEE. CDR3 in DNA: TGTGCCAGCAGCGTAGACATGACAGGGACGTACCAAGAGACCCAGTACTTC. It is translated as CASSVDMTGTYQETQYF.

The table lists this clonotype with a few counts. The J gene is TRBJ2-7, the V gene TRBV7-2; TRBD1 aligns across 10 bases. This CDR3 has 15 residues. CDR1 is SGHTA, CDR2 FQGNSA, per germline. V lost 4 bases and J lost 9; bases outside the gene matches: 12. The CDR3 coding sequence is TGTGCCAGCAGCTCCATGACAGGGGGCGCCGCTCGGCAGTACTTC. Protein: CASSSMTGGAARQYF. Full variable domain (rest looked up from reference TRBV7-2 and TRBJ2-7): GAGVSQSPSNKVTEKGKDVELRCDPISGHTALYWYRQSLGQGLEFLIYFQGNSAPDKSGLPSDRFSAERTGGSVSTLTIQRTQQEDSAVYLCASSSMTGGAARQYFGPGTRLTVT.

The V call is TRBV6-5, the J call TRBJ2-3; D call uncertain. Germline-derived CDR1 and CDR2 are MNHEY and SVGAGI. The V and J ends lost 2 bases and 4 bases respectively, with 10 bases between them. This CDR3 is 14 amino acids long. CDR3 nucleotide sequence: TGTGCCAGCAGTTACGAGTGGGGATCAGATACGCAGTATTTT. It yields the protein CASSYEWGSDTQYF.

On this clonotype itself: At one end, the junction sequence differs from germline, possibly due to a read error. The chain links TRBV29-1 to TRBJ2-5; 11 positions match TRBD1. The J call is doubtful: the DNA matches TRBJ2-1 better. CDR1 and CDR2 from the germline V gene are SQVTM and ANQGSEA. The CDR3 is 13 amino acids. The CDR3 reads CGVVDRGQETQFF. The CDR3 DNA reads TGCGGCGTCGTGGACAGGGGGCAAGAGACCCAGTTCTTC.

This clonotype turned up a few times. This sequence joins TRBV21-1 and TRBJ2-4; TRBD2, the table's D call, was not compared with the DNA. TRBV21-1 is shown as a pseudogene. The CDR3 loop spans 16 amino acids. CDR3 coding DNA: TGTGCCAGCAGCAAAAGCCGTGCCGGGATAGAGGACATTCAGTACTTC. It translates to CASSKSRAGIEDIQYF.

The table lists this clonotype with a few counts. V is TRBV14 and J is TRBJ2-1, with D possibly being TRBD1 or TRBD2 (5 bases each). V dropped 1 base and J dropped 10 bases, with 17 bases sitting between them. The CDR3 runs 15 residues. Germline lookup yields CDR1 SGHDN and CDR2 FVKESK. In DNA, the CDR3 is TGTGCCAGCAGCCAAGCTTTGTCGAGGGGCGAGGAGCAGTTCTTC. Amino acids: CASSQALSRGEEQFF. The whole variable domain, remainder taken from reference TRBV14 and TRBJ2-1, is EAGVTQFPSHSVIEKGQTVTLRCDPISGHDNLYWYRRVMGKEIKFLLHFVKESKQDESGMPNNRFLAERTGGTYSTLKVQPAELEDSGVYFCASSQALSRGEEQFFGPGTRLTVL.

This chain joins TRBV7-9 and TRBJ1-4, with no clear D. V was trimmed by 0 bases and J by 8 bases, leaving 16 bases between them. Germline loops: CDR1 SEHNR, CDR2 FQNEAQ (reference sequence). This CDR3 region has 16 residues. CDR3 sequence: CASSLAHGEGGEKLFF. The CDR3 DNA sequence: TGTGCCAGCAGCTTAGCCCACGGGGAAGGTGGGGAAAAACTGTTTTTT.

The chain joins TRBV7-2 to TRBJ2-1; TRBD2 agrees at 10 bases. CDR1 is SGHTA and CDR2 is FQGNSA in the germline V gene. Trimming cost V 5 bases and J 6 bases; bases outside gene matches: 10. The CDR3 loop spans 16 amino acids. CDR3 sequence (DNA): TGTGCCAGCAGCCGATCTTCTAGCGGGAGTGTCAATGAGCAGTTCTTC. Amino acids: CASSRSSSGSVNEQFF.

Ten or more counts support this clonotype. CDR3 nucleotides: TGCAGCGTAGTTGGACTAGCGGGGGTCTGGGGCTCCTACGAGCAGTACTTC. Translating gives CSVVGLAGVWGSYEQYF. V and J are TRBV29-1 and TRBJ2-7, with TRBD2 identical over 13 bases. The CDR3 length is 17 residues. Per germline, CDR1 SQVTM and CDR2 ANQGSEA. V lost 6 bases, J lost 0 bases, and 11 bases stayed unmatched.

This clonotype was seen a few times. V usage is TRBV5-1 and J usage is TRBJ1-2, with 7 bases fitting TRBD1. The ends lost 4 bases at V and 3 bases at J; junction bases unmatched: 9. The CDR3 totals 15 residues. Per the germline V gene, CDR1 is SGHRS and CDR2 is YFSETQ. CDR3 amino acids: CASSLTQGGDYGYTF. The CDR3 coding sequence is TGCGCCAGCAGCCTTACCCAGGGGGGGGACTATGGCTACACCTTC.

The rearrangement links TRBV7-9 to TRBJ2-6; D is unclear. The CDR3 is made up of 12 amino acids. Germline V gene sequence: CDR1 SEHNR, CDR2 FQNEAQ (reference sequence). The CDR3 sequence: CAAQGGANVLTF. CDR3 in DNA: TGTGCGGCACAAGGGGGGGCCAACGTCCTGACTTTC.

This clonotype was picked up a small number of times. The chain carries TRBV29-1 and TRBJ1-3; possible D gene TRBD1, 5 bases. Looked up from germline, CDR1 is SQVTM and CDR2 is ANQGSEA. V dropped 3 bases and J dropped 2 bases, with 8 bases sitting between them. The CDR3 is made up of 13 amino acids. The CDR3 nucleotides are TGCAGCGTTGAGGGGACCGCTGGAAACACCATATATTTT. Its translation: CSVEGTAGNTIYF.

This clonotype was counted at least ten times. The chain employs TRBV5-6 and TRBJ2-7, with D possibly called TRBD1 or TRBD2 (6 bases each). Germline V gene sequence: CDR1 SGHDT, CDR2 YYEEEE. Trimming removed 0 bases from V and 1 base from J, with 17 bases in between. There are 17 residues in the CDR3. The CDR3 DNA reads TGTGCCAGCAGCTTGGACGGGGGCACATGGGGTTCCTACGAGCAGTACTTC. Encoded protein: CASSLDGGTWGSYEQYF.

This clonotype has more than one count but fewer than ten. The genes are TRBV20-1 and TRBJ2-1; 8 bases agree with TRBD1. After removal of 3 bases from V and 2 bases from J, the junction contained 15 bases not matched to a gene. The CDR3 is 18 residues long. Germline CDR1 reads DFQATT; CDR2 reads SNEGSKA (reference sequence). CDR3 loop: CSARGTGPNLDTYNEQFF. The CDR3, as DNA: TGCAGTGCTAGGGGGACAGGCCCGAATCTAGACACCTACAATGAGCAGTTCTTC.